A single sample gave rise to the 9 T cell receptor beta chains below, sequenced in a study of early T cells in non-severe SARS-CoV-2 infection. TCRdb used MiXCR to reprocess the 5' RACE reads, holding one entry per CDR3 protein. The profile shows 60,000 to 75,000 distinct CDR3 sequences, about 10% of them singletons. The specimen was whole blood, collected at baseline. All receptors derive from an adult who was a healthcare worker with PCR-confirmed SARS-CoV-2 infection or an uninfected control (not recorded which).

This rearrangement joins TRBV20-1 to TRBJ2-5, with 13 bases identical to TRBD2. The germline V gene encodes CDR1 DFQATT and CDR2 SNEGSKA (reference sequence). Trimming at V came to 6 bases and at J to 9 bases, leaving 7 bases not matched to a gene. The CDR3 is 13 amino acids. CDR3 sequence (DNA): TGCAGTGCGGGAAGGACTAGCGGGAGTCCCCAGTACTTC. Translated: CSAGRTSGSPQYF.

This clonotype was seen more than once but under ten times. This rearrangement joins TRBV12-3 or TRBV12-4 to TRBJ1-6; 12 positions agree with TRBD1. The junction had 14 bases not matched to a gene; V was cut back by 6 bases and J by 14 bases. This CDR3 has 16 amino acids. The chain's CDR3 is CASRRGPGQGAGSLHF. The DNA for the CDR3 is TGTGCCAGCAGGCGAGGACCGGGACAGGGGGCTGGATCCCTCCACTTT.

The chain is built from TRBV7-9 and TRBJ2-7; 7 nucleotides agree with TRBD2. Germline assignment: CDR1 SEHNR and CDR2 FQNEAQ (reference sequence). The CDR3 is 15 amino acids. V was clipped by 5 bases and J by 0 bases; unmatched bases: 7. CDR3 DNA sequence: TGTGCCAGCAGCCAATTAGGACTAGTCTCCTACGAGCAGTACTTC. Encoded protein: CASSQLGLVSYEQYF.

This clonotype was seen at least ten times. The chain recombines TRBV19 with TRBJ2-7; D is ambiguous. The CDR3 consists of 13 residues. Trimming pared 4 bases from V and 0 bases from J, leaving 7 bases between. The germline gives CDR1 LNHDA, CDR2 SQIVND (reference sequence). The CDR3 protein is CASSRSHSYEQYF. CDR3 coding DNA: TGTGCCAGTAGTAGATCCCACTCCTACGAGCAGTACTTC.

This clonotype was found many times. The rearrangement uses TRBV7-9 and TRBJ2-1, with 16 bases that match TRBD2. Trimming took 3 bases from V and 2 from J; bases not matched to a gene: 13. CDR3 length: 21 residues. The germline CDR1 and CDR2 sequences are SEHNR and FQNEAQ (reference sequence). CDR3 sequence (DNA): TGTGCCAGCAGCTTGAGATCCGGGACTAGCGGGAGGGCCCGTCCCTACAATGAGCAGTTCTTC. This translates into CASSLRSGTSGRARPYNEQFF.

The V gene is TRBV27, the J gene TRBJ1-4, with D possibly TRBD1 on 5 matching bases. V gave up 6 bases and J gave up 0 bases, with 17 bases separating them. The CDR3 sequence is 17 residues long. The germline V gene has CDR1 MNHEY and CDR2 SMNVEV (reference sequence). CDR3 DNA sequence: TGTGCCAGCAGATCCGGGACCGCGGATGCAACTAATGAAAAACTGTTTTTT. Amino acid sequence: CASRSGTADATNEKLFF.

Only a few counts were recorded for this clonotype. V and J are TRBV5-1 and TRBJ2-3; 10 bases map to TRBD2. The trim removed 4 bases at V and 3 bases at J, leaving 11 bases unmatched. CDR1 is SGHRS, CDR2 YFSETQ, per germline. CDR3 length equals 17 residues. CDR3 DNA sequence: TGCGCCAGCAGCGGGGGACTAGCGTTCTCTTTTACAGATACGCAGTATTTT. This codes for CASSGGLAFSFTDTQYF.

The chain has TRBV29-1 and TRBJ2-5; the match to TRBD2 covers 10 bases. The CDR3 loop spans 16 amino acids. V gave up 4 bases and J gave up 7 bases; unmatched junction bases: 15. Germline V gene lookup returns CDR1 SQVTM and CDR2 ANQGSEA. The chain's CDR3 is CSVALAGLFGGWTQYF. The CDR3 DNA is TGCAGCGTTGCACTAGCGGGGCTATTCGGGGGTTGGACCCAGTACTTC.

This clonotype was seen at least ten times. The chain joins TRBV9 to TRBJ1-2; D gene unclear. V dropped 2 bases and J dropped 7 bases, with 12 bases sitting between them. CDR3 length: 13 residues. Germline V gives CDR1 SGDLS, CDR2 YYNGEE. The CDR3 bases are TGTGCCAGCAGCGTTGGACGGCAGAGTGGCTACACCTTC. Amino acids: CASSVGRQSGYTF.